These 2 T cell receptor beta chains came from one sample sequenced in a study of blood T cell repertoires in COVID-19. TCRdb keeps only in-frame clones here, not all; method: immunoSEQ multiplex PCR. In the table there are approximately 60,000 clones, 65% to 85% of which are singletons. The specimen was peripheral blood. These receptors all stem from a woman of 80 years or more with active or convalescent COVID-19.

This chain joins TRBV2 and TRBJ2-7, with TRBD2 identical over 12 bases. The CDR3 is made up of 18 amino acids. The V gene's germline CDR1 is SNHLY and CDR2 FYNNEI. V shed 2 bases, J shed 2 bases, and the junction held 10 bases outside the gene matches. The CDR3 here is CASSEFEGLAGTTYEQYF. In DNA, the CDR3 is TGTGCCAGCAGTGAATTCGAGGGACTAGCGGGCACTACCTACGAGCAGTACTTC.

CDR3 protein: CASSHVVMGGNEQFF. The DNA for the CDR3 is TGTGCCAGCAGCCACGTAGTGATGGGGGGCAATGAGCAGTTCTTC. The rearrangement links TRBV3-1 (or the pseudogene TRBV3-2) to TRBJ2-1, with D tentatively TRBD2 (6 bases). Germline V gene lookup returns CDR1 LGHDT and CDR2 YNNKEL (reference sequence). This CDR3 spans 15 amino acids. Deletions cut 3 bases from V and 6 bases from J, with 15 bases between.